This T cell receptor beta chain was documented in a study of blood T cell repertoires in COVID-19 (dated by TCRdb to the early 2020s). Turning to the overall study: Samples from collaborators originated in the United States, Italy and Spain and spanned both the acute and convalescent phases of COVID-19. Nearly every sample came with metadata listing a de-identified subject ID, COVID-19 status, age in years and sex. The material from the prospective study consisted of cDNA or gDNA derived from T cells, B-cell-depleted T cells, or PBMCs. Deeply sampled blood TCRbeta repertoires from subjects exposed to, actively infected with, or recovered from COVID-19 were included in the dataset. HLA class I and class II types, where available, came from metadata supplied by the sample provider rather than from assay-based typing. The samples were drawn from two sources: the first 160 participants of the ongoing ImmuneRACE study, and 1,000 to 1,500 subjects contributed by 6 global collaborators. A freely available public database, intended as a resource for researchers studying the immune response to SARS-CoV-2, is where the repertoires were released. Study-level results and caveats: Clinical and demographic metadata were provided uncurated, with the amount varying by source and participant.

This clone was picked up a small number of times. This clone's antigen is unknown. No base-level quality is on record; no much larger clone is a single base apart. The trim is 1 base for V and 8 bases for J, with a gap of 18 bases between the germline ends. Taken from the germline V gene, the CDR1 and CDR2 loops are SGHTA and FQGNSA. Including the terminal cysteine and phenylalanine, the CDR3 comprises 16 residues. The only DNA kept is the CDR3, 48 bases in frame from the first base. TCRbeta CDR3 regions were amplified from genomic DNA by means of the immunoSEQ Assay, a bias-controlled multiplex PCR. The original methods were these. Within the assay, amplification of reference gene primers was used to estimate how many nucleated cells each sample contained. To quantify the absolute abundance of each unique TCRbeta CDR3 rearrangement, sequence reads were collapsed and filtered. Productive Simpson clonality was computed per sample as the square root of Simpson's diversity index over productive rearrangements. TCRdb obtained this table from immuneACCESS and retained in-frame rearrangements with V and J assigned. These tables miss some clones; where compared with another copy, unresolved V genes account for less than half of the shortfall, and the remainder is unexplained. Clone size and the V and J calls come from that table; the DNA yielded D and trimming. For this sample there are some 270,000 clones; roughly four fifths appear just once. The ten largest clones capture 15% to 17% of the sample.

One collaborating source in Seattle enrolled patients while the patients were actively infected and followed the patients over time throughout the course of disease. Whole blood was collected in K2EDTA tubes by collaborating institutions according to the institutions' own protocols. For TCRbeta analysis, collaborator samples were shipped as frozen whole blood, as isolated PBMCs, or as DNA extracted from either sample type. This TCR was sampled from a person in their 70s with COVID-19, enrolled during active disease. The material sequenced was peripheral blood. Recombination linked TRBV7-2 to TRBJ2-1; a tentative D call is TRBD2 (6 bases match). For the CDR3, the sequence is CASSLVGGIPGDEQFF. At the DNA level, the sequence is TGTGCCAGCAGCTTAGTGGGCGGGATCCCCGGAGATGAGCAGTTCTTC.